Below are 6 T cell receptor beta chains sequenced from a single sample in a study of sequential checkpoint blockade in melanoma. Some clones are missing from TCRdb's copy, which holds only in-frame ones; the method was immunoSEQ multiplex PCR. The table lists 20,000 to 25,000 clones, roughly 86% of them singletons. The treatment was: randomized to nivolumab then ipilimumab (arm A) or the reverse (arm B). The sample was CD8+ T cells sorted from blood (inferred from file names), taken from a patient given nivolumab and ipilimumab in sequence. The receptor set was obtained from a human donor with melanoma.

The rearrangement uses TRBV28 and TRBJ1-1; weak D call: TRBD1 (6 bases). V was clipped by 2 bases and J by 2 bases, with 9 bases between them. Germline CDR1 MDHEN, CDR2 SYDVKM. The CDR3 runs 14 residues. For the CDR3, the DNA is TGTGCCAGCAGTTTACCCAGGGGAAACACTGAAGCTTTCTTT. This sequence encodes CASSLPRGNTEAFF.

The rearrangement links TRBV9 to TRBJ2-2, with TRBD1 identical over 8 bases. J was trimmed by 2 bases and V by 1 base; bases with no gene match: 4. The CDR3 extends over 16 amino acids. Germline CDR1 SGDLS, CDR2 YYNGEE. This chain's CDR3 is CASSVLPGGNTGELFF. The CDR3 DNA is TGTGCCAGCAGCGTATTGCCAGGGGGCAACACCGGGGAGCTGTTTTTT. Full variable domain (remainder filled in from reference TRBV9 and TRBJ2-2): DSGVTQTPKHLITATGQRVTLRCSPRSGDLSVYWYQQSLDQGLQFLIQYYNGEERAKGNILERFSAQQFPDLHSELNLSSLELGDSALYFCASSVLPGGNTGELFFGEGSRLTVL.

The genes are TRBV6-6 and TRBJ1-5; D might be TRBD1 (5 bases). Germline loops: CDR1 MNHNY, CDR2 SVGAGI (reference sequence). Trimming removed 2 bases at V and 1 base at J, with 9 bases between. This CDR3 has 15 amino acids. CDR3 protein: CASSYAAGSNQPQHF. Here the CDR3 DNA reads TGTGCCAGCAGTTACGCGGCAGGGAGCAATCAGCCCCAGCATTTT.

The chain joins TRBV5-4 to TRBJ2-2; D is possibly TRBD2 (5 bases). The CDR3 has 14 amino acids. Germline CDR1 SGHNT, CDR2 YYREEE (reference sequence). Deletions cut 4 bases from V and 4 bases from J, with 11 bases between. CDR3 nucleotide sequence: TGTGCCAGCAGCATCGGGATTCCCACCGGGGAGCTGTTTTTT. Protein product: CASSIGIPTGELFF. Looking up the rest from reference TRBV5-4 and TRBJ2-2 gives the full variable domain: ETGVTQSPTHLIKTRGQQVTLRCSSQSGHNTVSWYQQALGQGPQFIFQYYREEENGRGNFPPRFSGLQFPNYSSELNVNALELDDSALYLCASSIGIPTGELFFGEGSRLTVL.

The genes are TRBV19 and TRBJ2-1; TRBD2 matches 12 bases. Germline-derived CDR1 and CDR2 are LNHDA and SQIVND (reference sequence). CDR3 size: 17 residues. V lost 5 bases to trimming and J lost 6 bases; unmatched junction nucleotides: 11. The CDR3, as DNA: TGTGCCAGTAGTCCGACAGGACTAGCGGGAATTGGCAATGAGCAGTTCTTC. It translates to CASSPTGLAGIGNEQFF.

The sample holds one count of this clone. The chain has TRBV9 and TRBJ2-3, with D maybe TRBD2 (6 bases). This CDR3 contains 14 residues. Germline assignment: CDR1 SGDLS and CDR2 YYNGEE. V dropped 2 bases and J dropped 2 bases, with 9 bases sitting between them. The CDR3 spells CASSVGTYTDTQYF. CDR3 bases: TGTGCCAGCAGCGTTGGGACTTACACAGATACGCAGTATTTT. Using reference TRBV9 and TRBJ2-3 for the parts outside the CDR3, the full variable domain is DSGVTQTPKHLITATGQRVTLRCSPRSGDLSVYWYQQSLDQGLQFLIQYYNGEERAKGNILERFSAQQFPDLHSELNLSSLELGDSALYFCASSVGTYTDTQYFGPGTRLTVL.